Listed below are T cell receptor beta chains from one sample, sequenced in a study of response to subunit inactivated influenza vaccine. TCRdb passed the RT-PCR reads through MiXCR, listing each CDR3 protein once. The table includes around 530,000 distinct CDR3 sequences, about 12% detected once. Material: PBMCs from blood, obtained on the day of vaccination. These receptors were obtained from a man aged 50-60 years who received an inactivated influenza vaccine. Both conserved end residues are part of each CDR3. The D gene is left open where the match is weak. Size is stated for part of the rows, as once, few or many counts, or as a class when the clone is expanded.

CDR3aa	CDR3nt	d_gene	j_gene	v_gene	len	abundance
CASRPDRNTEAFF	TGTGCCAGCAGACCTGACCGGAACACTGAAGCTTTCTTT	NA	TRBJ1-1	TRBV6-2/TRBV6-3	13	few
CASSESGSEAFF	TGCGCCAGCAGCGAATCAGGCTCTGAAGCTTTCTTT	NA	TRBJ1-1	TRBV5-1	12	NA
CASSLVQGLETQYF	TGTGCCAGCAGCTTGGTACAGGGCTTAGAGACCCAGTACTTC	NA	TRBJ2-5	TRBV5-6	14	NA
CAIGQGFGYGYTF	TGTGCCATCGGACAGGGATTCGGGTATGGCTACACCTTC	TRBD1	TRBJ1-2	TRBV10-3	13	few
CASSQQEDRGSSPLHF	TGTGCCAGCAGCCAACAGGAGGACAGGGGCAGTTCACCCCTCCACTTT	TRBD1	TRBJ1-6	TRBV4-2	16	NA
CASSYRAGGETQYF	TGTGCCAGCAGTTACCGTGCAGGGGGCGAGACCCAGTACTTC	TRBD1	TRBJ2-5	TRBV6-2/TRBV6-3	14	NA
CASSLGGLAGGTGELFF	TGTGCCAGCAGCTTAGGCGGACTAGCGGGAGGCACCGGGGAGCTGTTTTTT	TRBD2	TRBJ2-2	TRBV7-2	17	few
CASSYDSEANSPLHF	TGTGCCAGCAGTTACGACAGCGAGGCCAATTCACCCCTCCACTTT	NA	TRBJ1-6	TRBV6-2/TRBV6-3	15	few
CATWGTGGQETQYF	TGTGCCACCTGGGGAACAGGGGGCCAAGAGACCCAGTACTTC	TRBD1	TRBJ2-5	TRBV24-1	14	NA
CASSPQSSSDTQYF	TGTGCCAGCAGCCCCCAAAGTAGCTCAGATACGCAGTATTTT	NA	TRBJ2-3	TRBV12-3/TRBV12-4	14	many